These T cell receptor beta chains were read from a single sample in a study of response to subunit inactivated influenza vaccine. TCRdb recomputed calls from the RT-PCR reads with MiXCR, one row per CDR3 protein. The repertoire holds about 500,000 distinct CDR3 sequences, 10% to 15% seen once, with about an eighth in the top ten. Sample: PBMCs from blood, taken 35 to 45 days after vaccination. These receptors all come from a man aged 50-60 years who received an inactivated influenza vaccine. CDR3s leave out the opening cysteine and the closing phenylalanine or tryptophan.

V gene,CDR3 length,CDR3 protein
TRBV29-1,11,SAQGAGANVLT
TRBV4-3,14,ASSQNRAPGAGELF
TRBV12-3/TRBV12-4,10,ASSLSANEQF
TRBV12-3/TRBV12-4,12,ASSPSGGAGFQY
TRBV21-1,15,ASSNLLRSIGKNIQY
TRBV5-1,12,ASSLGVGQETQY
TRBV7-2,14,ASSLLARGAKSPLH
TRBV29-1,12,SGGLAGVTDTQY
TRBV27,15,ASSLEGLAGGSYEQY
TRBV12-3/TRBV12-4,12,ASIPLGGTGELF
TRBV15,15,ATSRDLRDTSTRRQF
TRBV29-1,13,SVEKGQGRETEAF
TRBV7-8,14,ASTSSGTSNTGELF
TRBV14,11,ASGQGARETQY
TRBV6-1,16,ASSRTSGRARNTDTQY
TRBV7-9,13,ASSLGWDRGYEQY
TRBV2,13,ASSEGGPLNEKLF
TRBV20-1,13,SAEKSGGLGDTQY
TRBV12-3/TRBV12-4,13,ASSPRGGVTGELF
TRBV11-2,18,ASGYTGTGFLGENTGELF
TRBV6-2/TRBV6-3,11,ASSYPGANVLT
TRBV20-1,15,SAGRGSGSLNTGELF
TRBV2,12,ASSEARVNGELF
TRBV7-9,14,ASSPGTSGGDNEQF
TRBV11-2,15,ASSLGAWGLGNSPLH
TRBV20-1,13,SAKWRGWNTDTQY
TRBV4-3,16,ASSQDRGWTGISYGYT
TRBV12-3/TRBV12-4,14,ASSLGGGLGTGELF
TRBV11-3,13,ASSLAQTTYNEQF
TRBV27,20,ASSLSPADRHRTGLTPYEQY
TRBV20-1,13,SASSASSGRYEQY
TRBV6-5,17,ASSYLVLAGGRSTGELF
TRBV7-2,12,ASSPDRDTGELF
TRBV6-5,15,ASSYWGEEGSYNEQF
TRBV27,12,ASPATAAPREQY
TRBV21-1,10,ASSIEGRPQH
TRBV29-1,10,SVSEYTDTQY
TRBV29-1,11,SVAGGTNYGYT
TRBV28,12,ASSFPSRGGEQF
TRBV10-3,14,AITPSDRGNNYGYT
TRBV20-1,15,SASEITASGRPDTQY
TRBV4-1,12,ASSQDLAGGRDL
TRBV12-3/TRBV12-4,12,ASSLASERKTQY
TRBV7-8,13,ASSSPGQDYYEQY
TRBV9,14,ASSVVGGTSTDTQY
TRBV12-3/TRBV12-4,11,ASSSGVPDTQY
TRBV6-2/TRBV6-3,12,ASNHDLSYNEQF
TRBV25-1,13,ASSTTIEGNYGYT
TRBV28,14,ASSSPGQGRGTEAF
TRBV12-3/TRBV12-4,11,ASSLEGARPAL
TRBV5-5,16,ASSFNFVRGHRNTEAF
TRBV12-3/TRBV12-4,10,ASRLTPLGYT
TRBV7-2,13,ASSLRLPGANVLT
TRBV6-5,13,ASSYGQGALYEQY
TRBV6-5,15,ASSYLPGTGETGELF
TRBV27,12,ASSPITRRGEQF
TRBV11-2,12,ASSFDRITDTQY